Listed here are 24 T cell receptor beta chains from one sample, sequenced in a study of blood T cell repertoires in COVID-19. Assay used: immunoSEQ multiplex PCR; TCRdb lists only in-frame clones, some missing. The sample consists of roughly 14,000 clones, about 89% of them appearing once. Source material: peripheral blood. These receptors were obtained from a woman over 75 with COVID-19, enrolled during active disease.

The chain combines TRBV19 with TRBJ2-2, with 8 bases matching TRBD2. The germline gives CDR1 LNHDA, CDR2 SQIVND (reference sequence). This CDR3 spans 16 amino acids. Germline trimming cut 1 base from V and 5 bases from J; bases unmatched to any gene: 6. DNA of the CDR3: TGTGCCAGTAGTATAGTCCCTAGCGGGCTTACCGGGGAGCTGTTTTTT. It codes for CASSIVPSGLTGELFF.

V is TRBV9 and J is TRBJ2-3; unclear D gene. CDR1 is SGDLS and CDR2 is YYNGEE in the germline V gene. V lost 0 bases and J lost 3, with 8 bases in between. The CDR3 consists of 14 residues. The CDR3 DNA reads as TGTGCCAGCAGCGTAGGACTGGCGACAGATACGCAGTATTTT. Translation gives CASSVGLATDTQYF. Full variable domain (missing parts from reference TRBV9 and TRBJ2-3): DSGVTQTPKHLITATGQRVTLRCSPRSGDLSVYWYQQSLDQGLQFLIQYYNGEERAKGNILERFSAQQFPDLHSELNLSSLELGDSALYFCASSVGLATDTQYFGPGTRLTVL.

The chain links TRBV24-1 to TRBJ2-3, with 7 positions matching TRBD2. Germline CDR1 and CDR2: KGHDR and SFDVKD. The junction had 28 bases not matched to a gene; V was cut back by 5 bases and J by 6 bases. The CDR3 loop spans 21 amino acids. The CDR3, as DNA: TGTGCCACCAGTGCCGCGCCCGGGGCAGTACTCACGGGACTACCAGAGGATACGCAGTATTTT. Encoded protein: CATSAAPGAVLTGLPEDTQYF.

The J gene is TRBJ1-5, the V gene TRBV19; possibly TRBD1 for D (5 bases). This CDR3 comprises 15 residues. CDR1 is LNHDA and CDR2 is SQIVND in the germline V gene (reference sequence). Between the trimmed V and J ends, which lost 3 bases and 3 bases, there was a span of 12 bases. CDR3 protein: CASSMGPWINQPQHF. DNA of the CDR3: TGTGCCAGTAGTATGGGGCCCTGGATCAATCAGCCCCAGCATTTT.

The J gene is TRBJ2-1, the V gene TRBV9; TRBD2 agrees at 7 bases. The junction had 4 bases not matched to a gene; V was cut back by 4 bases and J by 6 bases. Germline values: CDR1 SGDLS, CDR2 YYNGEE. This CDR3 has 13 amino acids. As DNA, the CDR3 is TGTGCCAGCAGCTCGGGACTAAGCAATGAGCAGTTCTTC. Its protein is CASSSGLSNEQFF.

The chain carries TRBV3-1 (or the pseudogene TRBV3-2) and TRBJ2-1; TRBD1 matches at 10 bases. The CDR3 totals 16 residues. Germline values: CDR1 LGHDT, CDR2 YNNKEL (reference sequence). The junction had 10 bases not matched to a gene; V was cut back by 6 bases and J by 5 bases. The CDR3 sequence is CASRRGTGQGNNEQFF. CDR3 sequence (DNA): TGTGCCAGCAGGAGGGGAACGGGACAGGGGAACAATGAGCAGTTCTTC.

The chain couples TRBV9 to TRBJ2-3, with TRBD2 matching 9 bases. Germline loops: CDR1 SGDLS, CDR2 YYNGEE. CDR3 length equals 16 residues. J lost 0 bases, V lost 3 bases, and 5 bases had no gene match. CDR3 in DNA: TGTGCCAGCAGCGGCAGACTAGCGGCTAGCACAGATACGCAGTATTTT. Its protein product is CASSGRLAASTDTQYF.

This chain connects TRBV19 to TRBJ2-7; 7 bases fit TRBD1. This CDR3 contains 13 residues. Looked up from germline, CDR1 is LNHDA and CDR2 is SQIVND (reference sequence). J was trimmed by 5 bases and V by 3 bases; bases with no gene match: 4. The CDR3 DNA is TGTGCCAGTAGTATTTACAGGGGAGACGAGCAGTACTTC. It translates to CASSIYRGDEQYF.

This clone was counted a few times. The CDR3 DNA follows: TGTGCCACCAGCAGAGAAGTAAAGGGGTTCGGCTACACCTTC. Translating it yields CATSREVKGFGYTF. The chain links TRBV15 to TRBJ1-2; D is possibly TRBD1 (5 bases). Germline values: CDR1 LNHNV, CDR2 YYDKDF (reference sequence). The CDR3 consists of 14 residues. Trimming pared 0 bases from V and 8 bases from J, leaving 13 bases between.

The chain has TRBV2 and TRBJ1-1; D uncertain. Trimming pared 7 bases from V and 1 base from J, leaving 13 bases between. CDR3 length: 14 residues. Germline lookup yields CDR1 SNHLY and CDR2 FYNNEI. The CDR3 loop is CASNGGRGNTEAFF. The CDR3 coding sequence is TGTGCCAGCAACGGAGGCAGAGGGAACACTGAAGCTTTCTTT.

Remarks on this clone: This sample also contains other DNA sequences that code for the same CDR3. The CDR3 DNA follows: TGTGCCAGCAGTTACGGACGGGGGTGGGGGAATGAAAAACTGTTTTTT. Translated, it gives CASSYGRGWGNEKLFF. This sequence joins TRBV6-5 and TRBJ1-4, with D maybe TRBD1 (5 bases). Trimming shortened V by 2 bases and J by 5 bases, and 15 bases separated the two germline ends. Germline assignment: CDR1 MNHEY and CDR2 SVGAGI. The CDR3 contains 16 residues.

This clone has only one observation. The CDR3 DNA reads TGTGCCAGCTCACCCACGGATGTCCTCTTAGCGGGAGTCGGGGAGCTGTTTTTT. Amino acid sequence: CASSPTDVLLAGVGELFF. The chain uses TRBV18 and TRBJ2-2; 9 nucleotides align to TRBD2. The CDR3 runs to 18 residues. CDR1 is KGHSH, CDR2 LQKENI, per germline. After removal of 3 bases from V and 7 bases from J, the junction contained 15 bases not matched to a gene.

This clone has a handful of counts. The CDR3 DNA is TGTGCCAGCAGTTTAAAGGGGCCAGCTGCAGATACGCAGTATTTT. Encoded protein: CASSLKGPAADTQYF. The chain links TRBV27 to TRBJ2-3; a weak D match, TRBD1 (5 bases). Germline CDR1 and CDR2: MNHEY and SMNVEV (reference sequence). The CDR3 consists of 15 residues. V lost 2 bases, J lost 4 bases, and 13 bases lay in between.

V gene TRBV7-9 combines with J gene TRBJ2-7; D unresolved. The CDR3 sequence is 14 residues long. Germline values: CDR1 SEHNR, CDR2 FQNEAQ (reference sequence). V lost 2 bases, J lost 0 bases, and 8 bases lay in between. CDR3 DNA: TGTGCCAGCAGCTTAATCTCGAGCTCCTACGAGCAGTACTTC. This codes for CASSLISSSYEQYF. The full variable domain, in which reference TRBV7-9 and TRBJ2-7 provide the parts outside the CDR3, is DTGVSQNPRHKITKRGQNVTFRCDPISEHNRLYWYRQTLGQGPEFLTYFQNEAQLEKSRLLSDRFSAERPKGSFSTLEIQRTEQGDSAMYLCASSLISSSYEQYFGPGTRLTVT.

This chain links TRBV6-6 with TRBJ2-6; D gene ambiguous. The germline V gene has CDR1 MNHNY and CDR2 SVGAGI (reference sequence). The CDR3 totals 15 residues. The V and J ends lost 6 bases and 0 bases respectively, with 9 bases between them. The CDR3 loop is CASSSSSSGANVLTF. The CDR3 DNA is TGTGCCAGCAGCTCGTCGAGCTCTGGGGCCAACGTCCTGACTTTC.

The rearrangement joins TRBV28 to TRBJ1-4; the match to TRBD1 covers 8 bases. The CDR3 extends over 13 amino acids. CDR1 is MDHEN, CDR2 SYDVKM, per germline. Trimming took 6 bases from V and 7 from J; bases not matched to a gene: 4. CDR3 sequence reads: CASSSGTGEKLFF. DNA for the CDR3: TGTGCCAGCAGCTCCGGGACAGGTGAAAAACTGTTTTTT. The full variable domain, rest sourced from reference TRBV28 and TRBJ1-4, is DVKVTQSSRYLVKRTGEKVFLECVQDMDHENMFWYRQDPGLGLRLIYFSYDVKMKEKGDIPEGYSVSREKKERFSLILESASTNQTSMYLCASSSGTGEKLFFGSGTQLSVL.

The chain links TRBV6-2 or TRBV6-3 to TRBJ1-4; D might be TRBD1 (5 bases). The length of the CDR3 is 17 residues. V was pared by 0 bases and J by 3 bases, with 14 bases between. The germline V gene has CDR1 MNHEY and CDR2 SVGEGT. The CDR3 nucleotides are TGTGCCAGCAGTTACTCACGGTCCAGGGCCGCTAATGAAAAACTGTTTTTT. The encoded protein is CASSYSRSRAANEKLFF.

The chain's CDR3 is CASKTGLGNNEQFF. The CDR3 DNA reads as TGTGCCAGTAAGACAGGGCTAGGGAACAATGAGCAGTTCTTC. The chain uses TRBV19 and TRBJ2-1; 7 positions match TRBD1. The V segment lost 7 bases and the J segment 5 bases; nucleotides outside the gene matches: 8. The germline gives CDR1 LNHDA, CDR2 SQIVND (reference sequence). CDR3 length: 14 residues. Full variable domain (rest looked up from reference TRBV19 and TRBJ2-1): DGGITQSPKYLFRKEGQNVTLSCEQNLNHDAMYWYRQDPGQGLRLIYYSQIVNDFQKGDIAEGYSVSREKKESFPLTVTSAQKNPTAFYLCASKTGLGNNEQFFGPGTRLTVL.

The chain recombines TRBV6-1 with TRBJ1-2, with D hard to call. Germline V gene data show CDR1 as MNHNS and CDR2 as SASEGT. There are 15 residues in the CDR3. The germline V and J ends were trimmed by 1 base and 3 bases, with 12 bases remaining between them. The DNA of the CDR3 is TGTGCCAGCAGTGAAGTTGCTGAGGGCTACTATGGCTACACCTTC. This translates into CASSEVAEGYYGYTF.

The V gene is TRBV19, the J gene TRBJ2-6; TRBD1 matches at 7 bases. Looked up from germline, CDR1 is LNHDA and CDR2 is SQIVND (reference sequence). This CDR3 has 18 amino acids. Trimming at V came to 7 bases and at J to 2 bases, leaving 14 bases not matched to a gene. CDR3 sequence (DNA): TGTGCCAGTACCCTGGGACAGCGAGGGTTCGCTGGGGCCAACGTCCTGACTTTC. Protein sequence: CASTLGQRGFAGANVLTF.

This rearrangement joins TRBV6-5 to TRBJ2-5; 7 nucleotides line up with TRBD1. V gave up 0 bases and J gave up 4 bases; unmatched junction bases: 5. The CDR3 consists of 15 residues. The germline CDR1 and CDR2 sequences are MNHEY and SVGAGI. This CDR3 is CASSYSPTGRETQYF. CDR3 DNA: TGTGCCAGCAGTTACTCGCCGACAGGGCGAGAGACCCAGTACTTC.

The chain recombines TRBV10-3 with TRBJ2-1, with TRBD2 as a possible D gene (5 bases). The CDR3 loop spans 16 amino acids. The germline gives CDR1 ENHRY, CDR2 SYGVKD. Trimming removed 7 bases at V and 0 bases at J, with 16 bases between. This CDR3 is CAINSVLGSSYNEQFF. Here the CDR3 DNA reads TGTGCCATCAATAGCGTACTGGGGAGCTCCTACAATGAGCAGTTCTTC.

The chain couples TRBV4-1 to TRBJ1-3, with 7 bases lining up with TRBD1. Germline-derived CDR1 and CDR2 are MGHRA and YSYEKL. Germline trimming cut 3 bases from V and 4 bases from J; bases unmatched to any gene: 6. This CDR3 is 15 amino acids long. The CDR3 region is CASSHPGTAGNTIYF. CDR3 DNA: TGCGCCAGCAGCCACCCCGGGACAGCCGGAAACACCATATATTTT.

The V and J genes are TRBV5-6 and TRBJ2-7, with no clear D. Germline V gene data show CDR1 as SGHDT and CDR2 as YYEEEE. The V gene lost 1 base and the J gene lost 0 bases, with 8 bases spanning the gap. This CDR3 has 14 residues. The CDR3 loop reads CASSLRVYSYEQYF. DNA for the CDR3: TGTGCCAGCAGCTTGCGGGTCTACTCCTACGAGCAGTACTTC.